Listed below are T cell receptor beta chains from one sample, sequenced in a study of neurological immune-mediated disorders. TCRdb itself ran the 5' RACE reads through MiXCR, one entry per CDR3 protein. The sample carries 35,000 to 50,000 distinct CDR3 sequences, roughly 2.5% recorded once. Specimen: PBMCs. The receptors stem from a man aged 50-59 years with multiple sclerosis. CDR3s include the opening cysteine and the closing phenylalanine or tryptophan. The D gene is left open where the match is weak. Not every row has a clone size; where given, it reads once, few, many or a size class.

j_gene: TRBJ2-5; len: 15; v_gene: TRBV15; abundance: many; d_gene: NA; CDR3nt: TGTGCCACCAGCAGAGATATCGGGGGACAAGAGACCCAGTACTTC; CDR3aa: CATSRDIGGQETQYF
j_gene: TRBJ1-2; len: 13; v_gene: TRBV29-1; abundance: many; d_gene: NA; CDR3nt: TGCAGCGTTGAAGATGGCCAAACCGGCGGCTACACCTTC; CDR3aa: CSVEDGQTGGYTF
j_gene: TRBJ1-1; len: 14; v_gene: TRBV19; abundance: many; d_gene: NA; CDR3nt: TGTGCCAGTAGGTCCTTAGGCATGAACACTGAAGCTTTCTTT; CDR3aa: CASRSLGMNTEAFF
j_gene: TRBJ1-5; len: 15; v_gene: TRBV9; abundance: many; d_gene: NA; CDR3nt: TGTGCCAGCAGCGTAGCAGGGGACCTCAATCAGCCCCAGAATTTT; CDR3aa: CASSVAGDLNQPQNF
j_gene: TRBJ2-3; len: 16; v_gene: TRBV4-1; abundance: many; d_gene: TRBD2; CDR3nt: TGCGCCAGCAGCGCTCCCGGGACTAGAGCTTCGGATACGCAGTATTTT; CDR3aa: CASSAPGTRASDTQYF
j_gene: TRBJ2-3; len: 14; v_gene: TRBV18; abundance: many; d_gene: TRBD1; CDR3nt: TGTGCCAGCTCACTTGGACAGGGGGCAGATACGCAGTATTTT; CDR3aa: CASSLGQGADTQYF
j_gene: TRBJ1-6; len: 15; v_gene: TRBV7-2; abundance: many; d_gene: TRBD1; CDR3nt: TGTGCCAGCAGCTTACGGGGGACAGGGGATTCACCCCTCCACTTT; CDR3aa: CASSLRGTGDSPLHF
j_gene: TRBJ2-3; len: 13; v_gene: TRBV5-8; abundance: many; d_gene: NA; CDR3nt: TGTGCCAGCAGCTTGGAAACTACAGATACGCAGTATTTT; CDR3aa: CASSLETTDTQYF
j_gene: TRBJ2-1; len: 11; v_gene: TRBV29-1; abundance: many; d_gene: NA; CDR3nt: TGCAGCGTTGAAATGGTGTATGAGCAGTTCTTC; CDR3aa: CSVEMVYEQFF
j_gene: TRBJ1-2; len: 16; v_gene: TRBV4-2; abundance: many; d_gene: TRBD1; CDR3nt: TGTGCCAGCAGCCAAGCCGGACAGGTGGCTAACTATGGCTACACCTTC; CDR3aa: CASSQAGQVANYGYTF
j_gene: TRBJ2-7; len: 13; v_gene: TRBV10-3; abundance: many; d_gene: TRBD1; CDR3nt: TGTGCCATTTCTCCCGGGACAGGGACCGAGCAGTACTTC; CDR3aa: CAISPGTGTEQYF
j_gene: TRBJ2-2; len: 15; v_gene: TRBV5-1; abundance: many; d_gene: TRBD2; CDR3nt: TGCGCCAGCAGCTCCGGGGGGACGAACACCGGGGAGCTGTTTTTT; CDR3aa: CASSSGGTNTGELFF
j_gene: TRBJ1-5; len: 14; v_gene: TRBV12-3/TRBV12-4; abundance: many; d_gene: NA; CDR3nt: TGTGCCAGCAGCACGACCGGTAGCAATCAGCCCCAGCATTTT; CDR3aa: CASSTTGSNQPQHF
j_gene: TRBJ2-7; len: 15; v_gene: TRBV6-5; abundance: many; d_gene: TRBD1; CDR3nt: TGTGCCAGCAGTCGGTTTTGGACAGGGTTCTACGAGCAGTACTTC; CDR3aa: CASSRFWTGFYEQYF
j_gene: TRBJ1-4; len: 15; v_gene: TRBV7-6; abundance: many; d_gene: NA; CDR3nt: TGTGCCAGCAGCTTAGACTGGGGAAGTAATGAAAAACTGTTTTTT; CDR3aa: CASSLDWGSNEKLFF
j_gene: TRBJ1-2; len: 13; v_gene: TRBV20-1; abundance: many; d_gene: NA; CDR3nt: TGCAGTGCTAGACGGAGCGGGAACTATGGCTACACCTTC; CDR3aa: CSARRSGNYGYTF
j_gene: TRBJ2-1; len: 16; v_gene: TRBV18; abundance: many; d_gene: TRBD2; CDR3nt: TGTGCCAGCTCACCATTGGAGACTAGCAGATACAATGAGCAGTTCTTC; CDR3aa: CASSPLETSRYNEQFF
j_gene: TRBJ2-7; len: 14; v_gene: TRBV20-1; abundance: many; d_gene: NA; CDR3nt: TGCAGTGCTAAGACGGGGAGGAGCTCCTACGAGCAGTACTTC; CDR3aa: CSAKTGRSSYEQYF
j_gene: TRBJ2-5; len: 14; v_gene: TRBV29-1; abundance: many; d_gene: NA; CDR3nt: TGCAGCGTTGACCCAAGCCTAGGGGGGGAGACCCAGTACTTC; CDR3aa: CSVDPSLGGETQYF
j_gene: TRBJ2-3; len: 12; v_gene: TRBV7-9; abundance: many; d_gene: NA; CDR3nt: TGTGCCAGCAGCGAAGAGGGTTATACGCAGTATTTT; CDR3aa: CASSEEGYTQYF
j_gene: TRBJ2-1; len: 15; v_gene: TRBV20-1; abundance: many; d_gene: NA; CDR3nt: TGCAGTGCCCGAAAAAGCGTGTTAGGTTACAATGAGCAGTTCTTC; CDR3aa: CSARKSVLGYNEQFF
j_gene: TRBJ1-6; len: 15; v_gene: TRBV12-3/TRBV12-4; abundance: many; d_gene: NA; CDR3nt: TGTGCCAGCAGTTTTATGGTCTTCGGGGGATCACCCCTCAACTTT; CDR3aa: CASSFMVFGGSPLNF
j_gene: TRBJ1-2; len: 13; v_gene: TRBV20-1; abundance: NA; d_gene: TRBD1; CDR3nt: TGCAGTGCTAGGTTCGACAGGGACCATGGCTACACCTTC; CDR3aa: CSARFDRDHGYTF
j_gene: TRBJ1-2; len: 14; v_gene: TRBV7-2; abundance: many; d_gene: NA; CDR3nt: TGTGCCAGCAGCTCCCTACAGGCCCTTGATGGCTACACCTTC; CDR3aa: CASSSLQALDGYTF
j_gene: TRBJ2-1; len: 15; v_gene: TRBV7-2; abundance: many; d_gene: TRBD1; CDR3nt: TGTGCCAGCAGCTTAGGGGACAGGGTCGCTAATGAGCAGTTCTTC; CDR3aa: CASSLGDRVANEQFF
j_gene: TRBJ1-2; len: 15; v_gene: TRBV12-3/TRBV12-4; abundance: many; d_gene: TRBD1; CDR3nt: TGTGCCAGCAGTTTTAACAGGGGAGGCCGTTATGGCTACACCTTC; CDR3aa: CASSFNRGGRYGYTF
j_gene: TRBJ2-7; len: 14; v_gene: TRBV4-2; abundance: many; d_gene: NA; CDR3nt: TGTGCCAGCAGCCAAGTGGCGACTATTACCGAGCAGTACTTC; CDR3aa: CASSQVATITEQYF
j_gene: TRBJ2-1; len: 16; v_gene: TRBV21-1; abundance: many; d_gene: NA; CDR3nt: TGTGCCAGCAGCACCCTTAGCGGGGGGGCCTACAATGAGCAGTTCTTC; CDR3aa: CASSTLSGGAYNEQFF
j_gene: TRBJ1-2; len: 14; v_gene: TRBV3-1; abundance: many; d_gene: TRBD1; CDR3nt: TGTGCCAGCAGCCAAGAAGGGGACAGCGTGGGCTACACCTTC; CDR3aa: CASSQEGDSVGYTF
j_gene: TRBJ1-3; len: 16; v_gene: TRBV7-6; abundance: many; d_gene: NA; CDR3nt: TGTGCCAGCAGCCTCTTGACTCCCGAATCTGGAAACACCATATATTTT; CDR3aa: CASSLLTPESGNTIYF
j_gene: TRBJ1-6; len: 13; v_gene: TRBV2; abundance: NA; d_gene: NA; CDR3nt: TGTGCCAGCAGCCAACAACCGGATTCACCCCTCCACTTT; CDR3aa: CASSQQPDSPLHF
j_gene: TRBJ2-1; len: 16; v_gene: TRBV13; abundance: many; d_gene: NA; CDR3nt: TGTGCCAGCAGCCGGTCTGGGGAGGGGGGTTACAATGAGCAGTTCTTC; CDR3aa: CASSRSGEGGYNEQFF
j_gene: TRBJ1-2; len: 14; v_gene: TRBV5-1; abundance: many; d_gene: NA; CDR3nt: TGCGCCAGCAGCTTGGAAGGGACGAATGATGGCTACACCTTC; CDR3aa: CASSLEGTNDGYTF
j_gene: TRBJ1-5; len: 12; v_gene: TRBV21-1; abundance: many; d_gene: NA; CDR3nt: TGTGCCAGCAGCAAATCGAAGCAGCCCCAGAATTTT; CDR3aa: CASSKSKQPQNF
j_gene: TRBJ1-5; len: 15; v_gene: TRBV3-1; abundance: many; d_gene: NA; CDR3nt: TGTGCCAGCAGCTCGGACACGACTAGCAATCAGCCCCAGCATTTT; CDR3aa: CASSSDTTSNQPQHF
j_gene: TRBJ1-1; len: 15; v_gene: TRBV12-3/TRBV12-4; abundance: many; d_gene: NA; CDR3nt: TGTGCCAGCACCTTTTTCGGTTCCCGGAACACTGAAGCTTTCTTT; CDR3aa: CASTFFGSRNTEAFF
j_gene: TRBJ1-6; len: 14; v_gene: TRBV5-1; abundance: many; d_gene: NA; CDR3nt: TGCGCCAGCAGCTTGGACAGGGTGGAATCACCCCTCAACTTT; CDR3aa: CASSLDRVESPLNF
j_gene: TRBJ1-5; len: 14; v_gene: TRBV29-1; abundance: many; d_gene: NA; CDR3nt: TGCAGCGTTCAAATGAACGGGCGCGGTCAGCCCCAGCATTTT; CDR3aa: CSVQMNGRGQPQHF
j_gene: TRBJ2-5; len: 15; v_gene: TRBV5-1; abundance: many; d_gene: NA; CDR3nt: TGCGCCAGCAGCTTGGCCGGGACCAGATTGAAGTCCCAGTACTTC; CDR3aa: CASSLAGTRLKSQYF
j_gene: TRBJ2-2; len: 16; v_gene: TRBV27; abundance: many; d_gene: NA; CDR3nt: TGTGCCAGCAGTTTATCTAGAGGCGGGTCCTCTGGGGAGCTGTTTTTT; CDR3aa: CASSLSRGGSSGELFF
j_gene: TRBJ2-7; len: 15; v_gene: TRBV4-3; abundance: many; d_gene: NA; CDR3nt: TGCGCCAGCAGCCAAGAGATCTGGAACTCCTACGAGCAGTACTTC; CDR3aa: CASSQEIWNSYEQYF
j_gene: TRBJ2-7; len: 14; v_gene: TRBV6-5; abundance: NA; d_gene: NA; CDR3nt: TGTGCCAGCAGTTACTCGGCTACCGGATACGAGCAGTACTTC; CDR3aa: CASSYSATGYEQYF
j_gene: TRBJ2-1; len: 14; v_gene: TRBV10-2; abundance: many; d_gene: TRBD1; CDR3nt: TGCGCCAGCAGCTCCGGGACAGGGAGGAATGAGCAGTTCTTC; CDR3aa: CASSSGTGRNEQFF
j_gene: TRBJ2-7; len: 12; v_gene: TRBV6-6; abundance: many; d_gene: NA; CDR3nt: TGTGCCAGCAGTTACTCAGTCTACGAGCAGTACTTC; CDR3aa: CASSYSVYEQYF
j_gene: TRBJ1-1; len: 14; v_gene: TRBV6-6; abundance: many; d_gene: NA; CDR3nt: TGTGCCAGCAGTTCGGGATCCTACAACACTGAAGCTTTCTTT; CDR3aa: CASSSGSYNTEAFF
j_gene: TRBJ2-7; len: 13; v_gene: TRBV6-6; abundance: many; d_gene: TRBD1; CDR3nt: TGTGCCAGCAGTACCAACAGGGGGTACGAGCAGTACTTC; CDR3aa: CASSTNRGYEQYF
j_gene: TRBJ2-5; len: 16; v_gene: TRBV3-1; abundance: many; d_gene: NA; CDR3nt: TGTGCCAGCAGCGGACCGGGACGGCAGCCGAGGGAGACCCAGTACTTC; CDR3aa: CASSGPGRQPRETQYF
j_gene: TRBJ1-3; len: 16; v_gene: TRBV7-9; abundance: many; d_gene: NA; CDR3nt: TGTGCCAGCAGCTTACAAAACAGCAGCTCTGGAAACACCATATATTTT; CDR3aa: CASSLQNSSSGNTIYF
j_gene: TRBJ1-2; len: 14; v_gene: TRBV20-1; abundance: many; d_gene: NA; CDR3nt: TGCAGTGCTGAGGGCCGGGGGACCAGGTATGGCTACACCTTC; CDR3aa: CSAEGRGTRYGYTF
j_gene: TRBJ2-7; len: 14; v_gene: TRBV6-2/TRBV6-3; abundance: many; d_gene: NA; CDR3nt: TGTGCCAGCAGTGTAGGCCGTTACTCCTACGAGCAGTACTTC; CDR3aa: CASSVGRYSYEQYF
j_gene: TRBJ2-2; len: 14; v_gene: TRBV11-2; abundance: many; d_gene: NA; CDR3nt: TGTGCCAGCAGCCTACGGGACGGCTCCGGGGAGCTGTTTTTT; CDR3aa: CASSLRDGSGELFF